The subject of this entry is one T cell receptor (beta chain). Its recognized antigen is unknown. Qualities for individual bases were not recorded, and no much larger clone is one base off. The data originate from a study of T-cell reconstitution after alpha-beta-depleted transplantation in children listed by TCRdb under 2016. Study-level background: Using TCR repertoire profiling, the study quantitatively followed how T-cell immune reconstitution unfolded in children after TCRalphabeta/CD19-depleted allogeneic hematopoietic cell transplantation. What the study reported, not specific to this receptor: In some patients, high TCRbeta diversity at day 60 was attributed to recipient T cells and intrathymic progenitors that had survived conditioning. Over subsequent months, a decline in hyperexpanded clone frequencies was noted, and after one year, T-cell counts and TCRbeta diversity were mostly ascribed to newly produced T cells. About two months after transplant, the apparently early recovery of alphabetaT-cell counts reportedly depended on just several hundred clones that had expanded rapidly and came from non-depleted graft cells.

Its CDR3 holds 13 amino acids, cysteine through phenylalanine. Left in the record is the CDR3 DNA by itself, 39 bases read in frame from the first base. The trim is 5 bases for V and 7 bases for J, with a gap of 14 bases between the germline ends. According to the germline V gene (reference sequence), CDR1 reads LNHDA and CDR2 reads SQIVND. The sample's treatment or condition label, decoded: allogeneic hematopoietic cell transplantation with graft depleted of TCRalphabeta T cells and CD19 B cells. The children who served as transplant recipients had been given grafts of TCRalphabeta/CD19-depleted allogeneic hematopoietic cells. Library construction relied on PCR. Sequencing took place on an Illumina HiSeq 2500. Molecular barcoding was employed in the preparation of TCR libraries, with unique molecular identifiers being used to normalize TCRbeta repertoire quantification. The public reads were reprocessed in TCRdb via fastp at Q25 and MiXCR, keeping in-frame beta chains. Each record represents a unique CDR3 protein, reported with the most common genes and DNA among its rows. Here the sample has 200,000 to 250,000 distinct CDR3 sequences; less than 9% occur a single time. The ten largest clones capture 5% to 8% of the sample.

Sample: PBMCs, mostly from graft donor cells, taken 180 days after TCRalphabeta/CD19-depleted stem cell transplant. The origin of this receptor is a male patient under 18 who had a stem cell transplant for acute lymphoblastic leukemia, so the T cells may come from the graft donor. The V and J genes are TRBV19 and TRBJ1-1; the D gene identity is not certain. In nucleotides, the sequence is TGTGCCAGTAGTTTAACCGGGAGGGTTGAAGCTTTCTTT. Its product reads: CASSLTGRVEAFF.